This T cell receptor beta chain is drawn from a study of CD8+CD57+ T cells in acquired aplastic anemia. Whole-study context: Sorted CD4+ and CD8+ cells gave a mean 3.2 ug DNA, range about 0.19 to 27.4 ug.

Patients sequenced had flow cytometry evidence of CD8+CD57+ cell expansion. When blood sampling took place, the patients had received no therapy. Genomic DNA acted as the template from which TCR beta VDJ combination and CDR3 sequence profiling were carried out. Using its own MiXCR run on the reads, TCRdb lists one record per CDR3 protein. The sample shows roughly 150,000 distinct CDR3 sequences, around 48% of them seen only once. The V gene's germline CDR1 is SQVTM and CDR2 ANQGSEA. The CDR3 length is 11 residues. V gave up 0 bases and J gave up 13 bases, with 13 bases separating them. Sequencing used sorted CD4+, CD8+, or CD8+CD57+ T cells (not recorded which) from PBMCs. The chain has TRBV29-1 and TRBJ2-7; D gene ambiguous. The clonotype was recovered from a human donor with aplastic anemia. CDR3 loop: CSVEDQGPQYF. The CDR3 DNA reads TGCAGCGTTGAAGATCAAGGACCCCAATACTTC.